This T cell receptor beta chain was found in a study of T cell clones after liver transplantation. Germline V lookup: CDR1 MNHEY, CDR2 SVGAGI. The CDR3 runs 15 residues. With V trimmed by 4 bases and J by 9 bases, 4 bases remained unmatched. Method: immunoSEQ multiplex PCR; TCRdb's copy keeps in-frame clones and lacks some. The profile shows roughly 55,000 clones, 55% to 85% of them singletons. The sample was CD4+ T cells from blood, taken more than 53 months after liver transplant. This receptor was obtained from a human patient who received a liver transplant. Some of the T cells may derive from the graft donor. The genes are TRBV6-5 and TRBJ1-6; 12 bases agree with TRBD1. As DNA, the CDR3 is TGTGCCAGCAGTTGGCGGGACAGGGGGCTTTCACCCCTCCACTTT. Its protein is CASSWRDRGLSPLHF.